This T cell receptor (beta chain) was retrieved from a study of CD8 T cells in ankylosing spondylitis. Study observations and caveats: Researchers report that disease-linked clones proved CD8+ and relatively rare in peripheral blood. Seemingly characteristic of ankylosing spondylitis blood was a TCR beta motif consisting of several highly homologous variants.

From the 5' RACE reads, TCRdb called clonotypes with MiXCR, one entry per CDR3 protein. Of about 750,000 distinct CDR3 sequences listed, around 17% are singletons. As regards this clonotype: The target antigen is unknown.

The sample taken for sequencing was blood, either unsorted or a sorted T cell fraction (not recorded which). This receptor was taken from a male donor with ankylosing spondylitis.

CDR3 region: CASSQSLAGYEQYF. In DNA form, the CDR3 reads TGCGCCAGCAGCCAAAGCCTAGCGGGCTACGAGCAGTACTTC. The chain is built from TRBV4-1 and TRBJ2-7; 8 nucleotides agree with TRBD2. This CDR3 has 14 residues. Germline V lookup: CDR1 MGHRA, CDR2 YSYEKL. J lost 3 bases, V lost 2 bases, and 3 bases had no gene match.